What follows is one T cell receptor (beta chain) and its context. Its antigen is as yet unknown. Per germline, CDR1 SGHRS and CDR2 YFSETQ. V shed 4 bases and J 1 base; nucleotides not matched to a gene: 6. The CDR3 runs 16 residues. This sample was taken from a study of blood T cells in healthy people across ages. Sample-barcoded 5' priming and a J-beta primer mix drove a second PCR of roughly 6 to 12 cycles. Via MiXCR, TCRdb re-called the 5' RACE reads, giving one row per CDR3 protein. The repertoire holds over a million distinct CDR3 sequences, with roughly 40% as singletons. Study-level points and caveats: Significant beta diversity loss was already apparent by age around 36, declining roughly linearly. Higher naive T cell percentage went strongly together with higher TCR beta diversity.

Sequenced sample: blood. This receptor was identified in a woman between 18 and 30 years old in good health. The V and J genes are TRBV5-1 and TRBJ1-1; 11 positions agree with TRBD1. CDR3 nucleotides: TGCGCCAGCAGCGCCCGGACAGGGGGCCCGAACACTGAAGCTTTCTTT. Its translation is CASSARTGGPNTEAFF.